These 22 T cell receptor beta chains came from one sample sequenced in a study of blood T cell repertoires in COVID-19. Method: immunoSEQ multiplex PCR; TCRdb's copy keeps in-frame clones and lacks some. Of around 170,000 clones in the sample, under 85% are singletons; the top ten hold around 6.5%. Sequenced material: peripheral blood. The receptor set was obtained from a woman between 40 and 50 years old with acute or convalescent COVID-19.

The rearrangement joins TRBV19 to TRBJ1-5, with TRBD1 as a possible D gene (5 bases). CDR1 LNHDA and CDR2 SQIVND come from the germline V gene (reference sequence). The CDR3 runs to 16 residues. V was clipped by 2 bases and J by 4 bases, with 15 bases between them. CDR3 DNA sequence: TGTGCCAGTAGTATACTGGGGCAGCTAGTAAATCAGCCCCAGCATTTT. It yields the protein CASSILGQLVNQPQHF.

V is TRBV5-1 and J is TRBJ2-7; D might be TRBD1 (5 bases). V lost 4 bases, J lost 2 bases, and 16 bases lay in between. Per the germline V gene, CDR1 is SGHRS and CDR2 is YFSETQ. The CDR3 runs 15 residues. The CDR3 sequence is CASSLDSLNTYEQYF. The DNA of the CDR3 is TGCGCCAGCAGCCTTGACAGCCTCAATACCTACGAGCAGTACTTC.

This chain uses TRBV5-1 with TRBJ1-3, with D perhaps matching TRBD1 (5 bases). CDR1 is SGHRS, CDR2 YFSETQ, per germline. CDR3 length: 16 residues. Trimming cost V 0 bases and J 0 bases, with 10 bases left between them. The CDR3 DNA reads TGCGCCAGCAGCTTGGCTGGACACCTCTCTGGAAACACCATATATTTT. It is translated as CASSLAGHLSGNTIYF. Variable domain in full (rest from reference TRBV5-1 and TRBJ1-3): KAGVTQTPRYLIKTRGQQVTLSCSPISGHRSVSWYQQTPGQGLQFLFEYFSETQRNKGNFPGRFSGRQFSNSRSEMNVSTLELGDSALYLCASSLAGHLSGNTIYFGEGSWLTVV.

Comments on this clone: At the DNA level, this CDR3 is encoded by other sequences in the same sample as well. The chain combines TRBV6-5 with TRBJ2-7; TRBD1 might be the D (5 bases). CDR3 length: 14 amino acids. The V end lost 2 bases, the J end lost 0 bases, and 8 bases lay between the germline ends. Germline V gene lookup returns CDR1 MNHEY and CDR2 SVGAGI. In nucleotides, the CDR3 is TGTGCCAGCAGTTACCTAGACAGCTCCTACGAGCAGTACTTC. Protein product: CASSYLDSSYEQYF.

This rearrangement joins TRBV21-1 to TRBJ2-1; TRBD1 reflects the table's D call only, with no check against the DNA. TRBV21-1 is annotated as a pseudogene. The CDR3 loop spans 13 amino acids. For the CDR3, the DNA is TGTGCCAGCAGCAAAGTTTCCAACAATGAGCAGTTCTTC. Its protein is CASSKVSNNEQFF.

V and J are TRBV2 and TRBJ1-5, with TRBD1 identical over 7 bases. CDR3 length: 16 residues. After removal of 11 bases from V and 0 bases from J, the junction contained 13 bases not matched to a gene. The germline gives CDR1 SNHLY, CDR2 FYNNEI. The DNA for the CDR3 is TGTGCCCGCCCGGGACAGCCGGGTTATAGCAATCAGCCCCAGCATTTT. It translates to CARPGQPGYSNQPQHF.

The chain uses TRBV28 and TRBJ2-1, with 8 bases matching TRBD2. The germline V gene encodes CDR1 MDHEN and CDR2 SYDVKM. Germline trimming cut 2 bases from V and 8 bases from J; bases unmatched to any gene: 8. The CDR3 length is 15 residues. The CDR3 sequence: CASSLDGGGNDEQFF. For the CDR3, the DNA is TGTGCCAGCAGTTTAGATGGCGGGGGGAACGATGAGCAGTTCTTC.

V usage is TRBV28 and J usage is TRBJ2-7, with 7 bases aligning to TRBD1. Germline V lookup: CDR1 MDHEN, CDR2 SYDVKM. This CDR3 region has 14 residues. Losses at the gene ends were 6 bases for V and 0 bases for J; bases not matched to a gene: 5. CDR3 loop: CASRRTGASYEQYF. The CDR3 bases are TGTGCCAGCAGGCGCACAGGGGCCTCCTACGAGCAGTACTTC.

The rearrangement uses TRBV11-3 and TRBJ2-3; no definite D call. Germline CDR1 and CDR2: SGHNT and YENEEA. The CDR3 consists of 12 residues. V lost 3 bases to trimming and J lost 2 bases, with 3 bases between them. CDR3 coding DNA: TGTGCCAGCAGCTTCAACACAGATACGCAGTATTTT. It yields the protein CASSFNTDTQYF.

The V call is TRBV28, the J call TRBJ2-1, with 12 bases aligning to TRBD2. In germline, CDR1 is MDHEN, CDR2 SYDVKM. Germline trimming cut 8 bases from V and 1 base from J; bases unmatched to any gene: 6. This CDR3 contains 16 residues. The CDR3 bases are TGTGCCAGCCTAGCGGGAGGGATCGGTTCCTACAATGAGCAGTTCTTC. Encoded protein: CASLAGGIGSYNEQFF.

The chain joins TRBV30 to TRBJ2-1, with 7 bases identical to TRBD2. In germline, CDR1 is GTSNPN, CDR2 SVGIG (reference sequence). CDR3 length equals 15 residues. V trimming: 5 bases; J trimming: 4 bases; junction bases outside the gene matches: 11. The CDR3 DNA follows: TGTGCCTGGGGGGGGAAACTAGCGAATTACAATGAGCAGTTCTTC. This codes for CAWGGKLANYNEQFF.

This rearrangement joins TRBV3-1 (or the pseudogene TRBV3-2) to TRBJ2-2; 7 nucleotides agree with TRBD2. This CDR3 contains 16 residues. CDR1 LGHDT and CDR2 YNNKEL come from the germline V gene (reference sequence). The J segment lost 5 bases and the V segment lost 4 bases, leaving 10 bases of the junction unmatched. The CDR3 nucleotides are TGTGCCAGCAGCCGCTTCGCGGCTAGCGGTACCGGGGAGCTGTTTTTT. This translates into CASSRFAASGTGELFF.

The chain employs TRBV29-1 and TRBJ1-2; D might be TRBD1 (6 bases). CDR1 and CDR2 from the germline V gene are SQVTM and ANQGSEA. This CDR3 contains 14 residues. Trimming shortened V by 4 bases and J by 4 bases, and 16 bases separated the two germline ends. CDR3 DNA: TGCAGCGTTGTTCACCCGGGGGGCGTCTATGGCTACACCTTC. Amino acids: CSVVHPGGVYGYTF.

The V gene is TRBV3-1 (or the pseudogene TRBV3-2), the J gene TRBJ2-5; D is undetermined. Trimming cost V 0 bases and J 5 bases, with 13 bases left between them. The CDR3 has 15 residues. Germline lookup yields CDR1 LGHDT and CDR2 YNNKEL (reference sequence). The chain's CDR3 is CASSQEVRVMETQYF. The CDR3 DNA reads TGTGCCAGCAGCCAAGAGGTCCGGGTGATGGAGACCCAGTACTTC.

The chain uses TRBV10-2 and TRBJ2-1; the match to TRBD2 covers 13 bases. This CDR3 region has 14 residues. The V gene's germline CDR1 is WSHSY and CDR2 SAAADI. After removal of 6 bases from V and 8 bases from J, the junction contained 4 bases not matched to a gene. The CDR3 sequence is CASRLAGGLDEQFF. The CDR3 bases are TGCGCCAGCAGACTAGCGGGAGGGCTGGATGAGCAGTTCTTC.

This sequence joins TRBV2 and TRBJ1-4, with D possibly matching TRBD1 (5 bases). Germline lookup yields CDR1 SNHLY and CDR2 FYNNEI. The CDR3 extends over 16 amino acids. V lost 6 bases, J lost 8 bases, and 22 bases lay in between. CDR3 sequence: CASSSTQGGRYEKLFF. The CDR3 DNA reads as TGTGCCAGCAGCTCCACGCAGGGAGGCCGGTACGAAAAACTGTTTTTT.

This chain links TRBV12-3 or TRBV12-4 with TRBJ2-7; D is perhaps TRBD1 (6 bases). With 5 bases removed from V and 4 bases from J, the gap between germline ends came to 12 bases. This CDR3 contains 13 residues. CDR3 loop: CASSLPQGYEQYF. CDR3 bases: TGTGCCAGCAGTCTACCACAGGGATACGAGCAGTACTTC.

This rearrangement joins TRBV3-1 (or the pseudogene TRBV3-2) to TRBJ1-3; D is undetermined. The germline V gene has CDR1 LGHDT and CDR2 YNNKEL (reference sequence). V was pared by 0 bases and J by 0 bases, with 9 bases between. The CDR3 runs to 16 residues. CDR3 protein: CASSQDRELSGNTIYF. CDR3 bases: TGTGCCAGCAGCCAAGATAGAGAACTCTCTGGAAACACCATATATTTT.

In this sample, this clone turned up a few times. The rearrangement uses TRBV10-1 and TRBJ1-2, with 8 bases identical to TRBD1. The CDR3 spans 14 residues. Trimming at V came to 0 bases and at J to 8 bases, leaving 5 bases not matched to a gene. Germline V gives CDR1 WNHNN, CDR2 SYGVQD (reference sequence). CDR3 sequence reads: CASSESSGGWGYTF. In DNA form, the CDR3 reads TGCGCCAGCAGTGAGTCTTCAGGGGGCTGGGGCTACACCTTC.

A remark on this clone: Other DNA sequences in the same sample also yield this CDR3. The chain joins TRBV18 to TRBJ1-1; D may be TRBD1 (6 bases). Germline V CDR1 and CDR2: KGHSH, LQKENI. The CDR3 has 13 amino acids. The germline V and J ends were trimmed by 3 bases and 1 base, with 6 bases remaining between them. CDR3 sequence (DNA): TGTGCCAGCTCACCGGGACAGAACACTGAAGCTTTCTTT. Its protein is CASSPGQNTEAFF.

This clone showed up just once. The DNA of the CDR3 is TGTGCCAGCAGCCCCCAGGTCCGGACTATATATGAGACCCAGTACTTC. It yields the protein CASSPQVRTIYETQYF. The gene calls are TRBV28 and TRBJ2-5; D is possibly TRBD2 (6 bases). The V end lost 6 bases, the J end lost 5 bases, and 22 bases lay between the germline ends. The germline CDR1 and CDR2 sequences are MDHEN and SYDVKM. The CDR3 runs to 16 residues.

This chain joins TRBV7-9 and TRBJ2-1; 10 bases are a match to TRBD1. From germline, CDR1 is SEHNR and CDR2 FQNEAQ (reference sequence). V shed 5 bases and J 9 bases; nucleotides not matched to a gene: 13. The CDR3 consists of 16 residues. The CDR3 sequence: CASSNYVGQGLGEQFF. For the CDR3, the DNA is TGTGCCAGCAGCAATTATGTGGGACAGGGGTTGGGTGAGCAGTTCTTC.